This T cell receptor (beta chain) was obtained from a study of radiation and T cells in renal cell carcinoma. Study outcomes and limitations: In blood, top tumor clones expanded by 2 weeks, shrinking by 4.

On this clone: Its antigen is not known.

The repertoire was sequenced with immunoSEQ multiplex PCR; TCRdb's copy has only in-frame clones and lacks some. The repertoire has 94,000 or so clones, 82% of them found once; the top ten carry approximately 6.4%. The time point: baseline pretreatment blood. The treatment was: 15 Gy SBRT to primary tumor, nephrectomy 4 weeks later. This renal cell carcinoma was of the clear cell type. The receptor's source is a man aged 55 to 70 with renal cell carcinoma. The specimen was blood, collected from a patient whose treatment included radiotherapy and nephrectomy.

CDR3 region: CAWSVWLAGTKMTDTQYF. In DNA form, the CDR3 reads TGTGCCTGGAGTGTGTGGCTAGCGGGAACCAAAATGACAGATACGCAGTATTTT. The V and J genes are TRBV30 and TRBJ2-3; 9 bases are a match to TRBD2. V dropped 0 bases and J dropped 3; count of bases not matched to a gene: 13. CDR1 GTSNPN and CDR2 SVGIG come from the germline V gene (reference sequence). The CDR3 spans 18 residues.